These 4 T cell receptor beta chains came from one sample sequenced in a study of blood T cell repertoires in COVID-19 (dated by TCRdb to the early 2020s). The receptor library was made with the immunoSEQ multiplex PCR assay. The table comes from immuneACCESS by way of TCRdb, which keeps in-frame sequences with V and J called. Part of the clones is missing from these tables; in studies checked, under half for an unresolved V gene and the rest for unknown reasons. For this sample the table gives 50,000 to 75,000 clones, of which around four fifths were detected only once. The ten largest clonotypes hold about a fifth of the sample. The specimen sequenced was peripheral blood. These receptors all stem from an elderly woman with active or convalescent COVID-19.

The rearrangement joins TRBV5-4 to TRBJ2-7; D is possibly TRBD1 (5 bases). This CDR3 comprises 14 residues. Germline lookup yields CDR1 SGHNT and CDR2 YYREEE (reference sequence). V was cut by 0 bases and J by 1 base, with 8 bases left in between. CDR3: CASSLASGSYEQYF. CDR3 DNA: TGTGCCAGCAGCTTGGCTTCAGGGTCCTACGAGCAGTACTTC.

The rearrangement links TRBV18 to TRBJ2-7, with a tentative D call TRBD1 (6 bases). The CDR3 covers 12 residues. Germline CDR1 KGHSH, CDR2 LQKENI. Trimming took 2 bases from V and 5 from J, leaving 7 bases between them. In DNA form, the CDR3 reads TGTGCCAGCTCACCAAGGGGGAACGAGCAGTACTTC. Protein product: CASSPRGNEQYF.

The rearrangement joins TRBV27 to TRBJ1-2; 9 bases agree with TRBD1. V shed 0 bases, J shed 10 bases, and the junction held 9 bases outside the gene matches. Germline CDR1 reads MNHEY; CDR2 reads SMNVEV (reference sequence). This CDR3 comprises 15 residues. Here the CDR3 reads CASSLSTFGQGPYTF. For the CDR3, the DNA is TGTGCCAGCAGTTTATCAACGTTCGGACAGGGGCCCTACACCTTC.

The chain combines TRBV2 with TRBJ1-2; D gene unclear. Germline V gene data show CDR1 as SNHLY and CDR2 as FYNNEI. CDR3 length: 11 residues. The V gene lost 7 bases and the J gene lost 8 bases, with 11 bases spanning the gap. Here the CDR3 DNA reads TGTGCCAGCAAGGAGATGACGGGCTACACCTTC. Protein sequence: CASKEMTGYTF.